This T cell receptor beta chain was captured in a study of CD4 and CD8 cells across lung adenocarcinoma regions. Samples came from patients with localized non-small cell lung adenocarcinoma. Turning to this clonotype: An end of the junction differs from the germline gene, which may be a read error.

TCRdb reanalysed the PCR reads using MiXCR and keeps one entry per CDR3 protein. The table records over 5,000 distinct CDR3 sequences, 62% of them present only once. Germline values: CDR1 MNHNS, CDR2 SASEGT. CDR3 length equals 14 residues. V usage is TRBV6-1 and J usage is TRBJ2-1, with 12 bases aligning to TRBD2. The receptor was isolated from a female donor with lung adenocarcinoma. The CD4 and CD8 labels of this study may be unreliable. The source material was CD4+ T cells from the center of a lung tumor. The CDR3 bases are TGTGCCAGCAATCGACTAGCGGGAGTCTATGAGCAGTTTTTC. This translates into CASNRLAGVYEQFF.